These 21 T cell receptor beta chains share one sample of origin, sequenced in a study of blood T cell repertoires in COVID-19. The table came from immunoSEQ multiplex PCR; TCRdb's copy has only in-frame clones and leaves some out. This repertoire shows a few hundred thousand clones, around 90% found once; its top ten account for 5%. The sample taken for sequencing was PBMCs or T cells enriched from blood (not recorded which). The receptors shown here come from a young man who had recovered from COVID-19.

This clone showed up just once. CDR3 in DNA: TGTGCCTGGAGTGGAGGGGACAGGGGCATTGGAGCTTTCTTT. This gives the protein CAWSGGDRGIGAFF. The rearrangement joins TRBV30 to TRBJ1-1; the match to TRBD1 covers 10 bases. CDR1 and CDR2 from the germline V gene are GTSNPN and SVGIG (reference sequence). The CDR3 is 14 amino acids. V was clipped by 1 base and J by 10 bases; unmatched bases: 9.

The chain recombines TRBV30 with TRBJ2-3, with a tentative D call TRBD2 (5 bases). The germline CDR1 and CDR2 sequences are GTSNPN and SVGIG (reference sequence). The CDR3 consists of 12 residues. The germline V and J ends were trimmed by 1 base and 7 bases, with 9 bases remaining between them. The CDR3 bases are TGTGCCTGGAGTGGCGGGCCTTATACGCAGTATTTT. This sequence encodes CAWSGGPYTQYF. Full variable domain (missing parts from reference TRBV30 and TRBJ2-3): SQTIHQWPATLVQPVGSPLSLECTVEGTSNPNLYWYRQAAGRGLQLLFYSVGIGQISSEVPQNLSASRPQDRQFILSSKKLLLSDSGFYLCAWSGGPYTQYFGPGTRLTVL.

The V call is TRBV28, the J call TRBJ2-7; D might be TRBD1 (6 bases). Germline-derived CDR1 and CDR2 are MDHEN and SYDVKM. With 3 bases removed from V and 0 bases from J, the gap between germline ends came to 12 bases. CDR3 length: 15 amino acids. CDR3 DNA sequence: TGTGCCAGCAGTTTCCCGGGGACAAGCTCCTACGAGCAGTACTTC. Protein: CASSFPGTSSYEQYF.

The chain links TRBV28 to TRBJ1-2, with D perhaps TRBD1 (5 bases). The germline V gene has CDR1 MDHEN and CDR2 SYDVKM. The CDR3 is 15 amino acids. The ends were cut back, 5 bases at V and 3 bases at J, with 16 bases in the middle. CDR3 sequence (DNA): TGTGCCAGCAGTAGCGGGGCCCCTCGAGACTATGGCTACACCTTC. Residues: CASSSGAPRDYGYTF.

CDR3 coding DNA: TGTGCCACCAGCAGCGACACGAACACCGGGGAGCTGTTTTTT. Translation: CATSSDTNTGELFF. The V and J genes are TRBV15 and TRBJ2-2; no reliable D call. Trimming stripped 3 bases from V and 0 bases from J, with 5 bases between. The CDR3 sequence is 14 residues long. Per germline, CDR1 LNHNV and CDR2 YYDKDF (reference sequence).

V usage is TRBV6-5 and J usage is TRBJ2-1, with 13 bases aligning to TRBD2. The V gene's germline CDR1 is MNHEY and CDR2 SVGAGI. The CDR3 runs to 15 residues. With V trimmed by 6 bases and J by 9 bases, 8 bases remained unmatched. The CDR3 is CASRLAGGQVGEQFF. Here the CDR3 DNA reads TGTGCCAGCAGACTAGCGGGGGGGCAGGTGGGTGAGCAGTTCTTC.

The rearrangement uses TRBV6-5 and TRBJ2-6; the D gene is possibly TRBD2 (6 bases). The germline V and J ends were trimmed by 5 bases and 4 bases, with 12 bases remaining between them. The CDR3 contains 15 residues. From germline, CDR1 is MNHEY and CDR2 SVGAGI. The CDR3 region is CASSTGESGANVLTF. In DNA form, the CDR3 reads TGTGCCAGCAGTACGGGGGAGTCCGGGGCCAACGTCCTGACTTTC.

The chain couples TRBV6-5 to TRBJ1-4; the D gene is possibly TRBD1 (5 bases). Germline CDR1 MNHEY, CDR2 SVGAGI. V gave up 6 bases and J gave up 2 bases, with 13 bases separating them. The CDR3 loop spans 15 amino acids. DNA for the CDR3: TGTGCCAGCAGCAACCTCGGGGGGACTAATGAAAAACTGTTTTTT. This gives the protein CASSNLGGTNEKLFF.

The genes are TRBV21-1 and TRBJ2-5; TRBD1 reflects the table's D call only, with no check against the DNA. TRBV21-1 is listed as a pseudogene. This CDR3 spans 15 amino acids. CDR3 region: CASSKDPGSQETQYF. The CDR3 DNA follows: TGTGCCAGCAGCAAAGACCCAGGGTCCCAGGAGACCCAGTACTTC.

The chain joins TRBV4-2 to TRBJ2-1; the match to TRBD2 covers 10 bases. Unmatched junction bases numbered 14, after V lost 2 bases and J lost 1 base. The CDR3 spans 20 residues. The germline V gene encodes CDR1 LGHNA and CDR2 YNFKEQ. The CDR3 sequence: CASSQRLAGGVGSSYNEQFF. DNA for the CDR3: TGTGCCAGCAGCCAACGGTTAGCGGGGGGCGTAGGCTCGTCCTACAATGAGCAGTTCTTC.

This clone was seen only once. The chain links TRBV5-6 to TRBJ2-5; 8 bases align to TRBD1. V was pared by 2 bases and J by 7 bases, with 7 bases of the junction left unmatched. Germline-derived CDR1 and CDR2 are SGHDT and YYEEEE. The CDR3 covers 14 residues. The CDR3: CASSFTGGKGTQYF. Written as DNA, the CDR3 is TGTGCCAGCAGCTTTACAGGGGGAAAGGGGACCCAGTACTTC. Full variable domain (rest looked up from reference TRBV5-6 and TRBJ2-5): DAGVTQSPTHLIKTRGQQVTLRCSPKSGHDTVSWYQQALGQGPQFIFQYYEEEERQRGNFPDRFSGHQFPNYSSELNVNALLLGDSALYLCASSFTGGKGTQYFGPGTRLLVL.

The chain combines TRBV10-3 with TRBJ2-3; 9 positions agree with TRBD1. From germline, CDR1 is ENHRY and CDR2 SYGVKD. The CDR3 runs 14 residues. Germline trimming cut 10 bases from V and 3 bases from J; bases unmatched to any gene: 8. In DNA, the CDR3 is TGTGCCACCTCAGGGACAGGGCTTACAGATACGCAGTATTTT. It encodes CATSGTGLTDTQYF.

This chain uses TRBV12-3 or TRBV12-4 with TRBJ2-1; weak D call: TRBD1 (5 bases). The ends were cut back, 5 bases at V and 5 bases at J, with 7 bases in the middle. CDR3 length equals 12 residues. In nucleotides, the CDR3 is TGTGCCAGCAGTGACAGAGACAATGAGCAGTTCTTC. It is translated as CASSDRDNEQFF.

CDR3 DNA sequence: TGTGCCAGCTCACACGACGAGGGAGACACTGAAGCTTTCTTT. This encodes CASSHDEGDTEAFF. The chain couples TRBV18 to TRBJ1-1; D gene uncertain. The CDR3 sequence is 14 residues long. CDR1 is KGHSH, CDR2 LQKENI, per germline. V lost 4 bases, J lost 3 bases, and 12 bases lay in between.

A remark on this clone: At the DNA level, this CDR3 is encoded by other sequences in the same sample as well. The chain carries TRBV7-9 and TRBJ1-5, with unresolved D. In germline, CDR1 is SEHNR, CDR2 FQNEAQ (reference sequence). V was shortened by 1 base and J by 6 bases, with 4 bases between the two germline ends. This CDR3 is built from 12 residues. The CDR3 spells CASSLGGQPQHF. For the CDR3, the DNA is TGTGCCAGCAGCTTAGGAGGTCAGCCCCAGCATTTT.

The rearrangement uses TRBV2 and TRBJ2-3; D is uncertain. Trimming pared 0 bases from V and 6 bases from J, leaving 4 bases between. The CDR3 totals 12 residues. Germline loops: CDR1 SNHLY, CDR2 FYNNEI. CDR3 nucleotide sequence: TGTGCCAGCAGTGAAGCGCGTGATACGCAGTATTTT. This translates into CASSEARDTQYF.

The V and J genes are TRBV15 and TRBJ1-4; 8 bases align to TRBD1. V was pared by 0 bases and J by 4 bases, with 4 bases of the junction left unmatched. The CDR3 length is 16 residues. Germline V CDR1 and CDR2: LNHNV, YYDKDF (reference sequence). In nucleotides, the CDR3 is TGTGCCACCAGCAGAGATCCGACAGGGGTTAATGAAAAACTGTTTTTT. Amino acids: CATSRDPTGVNEKLFF.

The V call is TRBV20-1, the J call TRBJ2-3; D is perhaps TRBD1 (5 bases). Per the germline V gene, CDR1 is DFQATT and CDR2 is SNEGSKA (reference sequence). The CDR3 has 13 amino acids. V shed 3 bases and J shed 3 bases, with 10 bases lying between them. DNA of the CDR3: TGCAGTGCTAGTGGCTCAGGGACAGATACGCAGTATTTT. Protein: CSASGSGTDTQYF.

The V and J genes are TRBV10-3 and TRBJ1-2; D ambiguous. V was cut by 7 bases and J by 5 bases, with 8 bases left in between. The CDR3 runs 11 residues. Germline CDR1 is ENHRY and CDR2 is SYGVKD. CDR3 in DNA: TGTGCCATCACGGGGTTATATGGCTACACCTTC. This encodes CAITGLYGYTF.

The gene calls are TRBV30 and TRBJ1-6; a weak D match, TRBD1 (6 bases). Trimming stripped 3 bases from V and 9 bases from J, with 15 bases between. This CDR3 is built from 14 residues. The V gene's germline CDR1 is GTSNPN and CDR2 SVGIG (reference sequence). The CDR3 DNA follows: TGTGCCTGGAGAAAACAGGGTAGAGGTTCACCCCTCCACTTT. Translation gives CAWRKQGRGSPLHF.

The chain joins TRBV18 to TRBJ2-2, with D maybe TRBD1 (5 bases). V dropped 0 bases and J dropped 4 bases, with 12 bases sitting between them. Germline V gives CDR1 KGHSH, CDR2 LQKENI. The CDR3 runs 16 residues. The CDR3 sequence is CASSPPTAGFTGELFF. The CDR3 DNA follows: TGTGCCAGCTCACCACCGACAGCCGGTTTCACCGGGGAGCTGTTTTTT.